This paragraph covers one T cell receptor (beta chain) sequence. This entry comes from a study of vaccination and CD4 T cells after COVID-19. Study summary: Convalescent donors: six male, four female; seven Caucasian, two Asian, one multiracial, two Hispanic. The BNT162b2 or mRNA-1273 vaccine was given to participants in two doses.

TCRdb reanalysed the PCR reads using MiXCR and keeps one entry per CDR3 protein. The repertoire has about 18,000 distinct CDR3 sequences, approximately 59% of them found once; the top ten carry approximately 1%. This receptor was obtained from a human donor who had recovered from COVID-19. Sample: CD4+ T cells from blood, taken before SARS-CoV-2 vaccination.

In DNA, the CDR3 is TGTGCCAGCAGCGACACTTCGGGGGGGCAGTATTTT. It is translated as CASSDTSGGQYF. V gene TRBV7-7 combines with J gene TRBJ2-3; TRBD2 aligns across 7 bases. CDR1 and CDR2 from the germline V gene are SSHAT and FNYEAQ (reference sequence). V gave up 5 bases and J gave up 11 bases; unmatched junction bases: 7. The length of the CDR3 is 12 residues. Supplemented by reference TRBV7-7 and TRBJ2-3, the full variable domain reads GAGVSQSPRYKVTKRGQDVTLRCDPISSHATLYWYQQALGQGPEFLTYFNYEAQPDKSGLPSDRFSAERPEGSISTLTIQRTEQRDSAMYRCASSDTSGGQYFGPGTRLTVL.